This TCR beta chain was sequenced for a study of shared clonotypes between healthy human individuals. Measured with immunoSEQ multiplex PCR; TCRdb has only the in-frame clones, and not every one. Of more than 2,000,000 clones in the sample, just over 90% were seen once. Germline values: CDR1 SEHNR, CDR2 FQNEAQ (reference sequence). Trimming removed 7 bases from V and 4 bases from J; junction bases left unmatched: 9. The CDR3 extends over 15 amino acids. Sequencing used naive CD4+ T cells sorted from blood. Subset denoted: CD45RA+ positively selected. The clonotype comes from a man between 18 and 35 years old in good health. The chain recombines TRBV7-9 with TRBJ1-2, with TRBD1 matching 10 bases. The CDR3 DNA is TGTGCCAGCACCGTCTCCGGGACAGGGGTCTATGGCTACACCTTC. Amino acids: CASTVSGTGVYGYTF.